This T cell receptor beta chain was sequenced for a study of regulatory T cells in long-lasting Graves disease. Specified time point: newly diagnosed GD, antithyroid drugs for less than 3 months. PBMC-derived RNA was used for the TCR library. The ends lost 2 bases at V and 4 bases at J; junction bases unmatched: 3. This CDR3 comprises 14 residues. Study results and limitations: Study of thyroid tissue was not done, with only peripheral blood studied.

Arm-PCR of CDR3 regions and iRepertoire HTBI primers were used to build TCR beta libraries. TCRdb re-derived calls from the multiplex PCR reads in MiXCR, one entry per CDR3 protein. The repertoire holds a few hundred thousand distinct CDR3 sequences, with approximately 16% as singletons. About this clonotype: Its antigen is currently unknown.

The same sample was also used in a study of T cells in Graves' hyperthyroidism and ophthalmopathy. From that second work: Patients showing uncontrolled infection, other autoimmune disease, pregnancy or lactation were ineligible.

This receptor was taken from a woman aged 40 to 49 with Graves disease. This specimen was peripheral blood mononuclear cells (PBMCs), taken at new diagnosis, from a patient treated with antithyroid drugs. The V and J genes are TRBV12-3 or TRBV12-4 and TRBJ2-7; 9 bases agree with TRBD2. CDR3 nucleotides: TGTGCCAGCAGTTTAAAACTAGCGGGTTACGAGCAGTACTTC. Translating it yields CASSLKLAGYEQYF.